The 30 T cell receptor beta chains given below trace back to one sample, sequenced in a study of blood T cell repertoires in COVID-19. The method was immunoSEQ multiplex PCR; TCRdb's version includes in-frame clones alone and lacks a portion of them. The table lists some 170,000 clones, about three quarters of them singletons. The sample taken for sequencing was peripheral blood. The receptors here all came from a man aged 60 to 75 with acute or convalescent COVID-19.

This clone has just a few counts. The rearrangement joins TRBV28 to TRBJ1-5, with TRBD1 as a possible D gene (6 bases). CDR1 MDHEN and CDR2 SYDVKM come from the germline V gene. The CDR3 runs 13 residues. With 6 bases removed from V and 7 bases from J, the gap between germline ends came to 13 bases. As DNA, the CDR3 is TGTGCCAGCAGCAGGGACACCTGGCAGCCCCAGCATTTT. Residues: CASSRDTWQPQHF.

The chain combines TRBV12-5 with TRBJ1-2, with 8 bases matching TRBD1. Unmatched junction bases numbered 6, after V lost 6 bases and J lost 0 bases. The CDR3 runs 15 residues. CDR1 LGHNT and CDR2 FRNRAP come from the germline V gene. CDR3 protein: CASGNQGASNYGYTF. The CDR3 DNA follows: TGTGCTAGTGGAAACCAGGGGGCCTCTAACTATGGCTACACCTTC. Using reference TRBV12-5 and TRBJ1-2 for the parts outside the CDR3, the full variable domain is DARVTQTPRHKVTEMGQEVTMRCQPILGHNTVFWYRQTMMQGLELLAYFRNRAPLDDSGMPKDRFSAEMPDATLATLKIQPSEPRDSAVYFCASGNQGASNYGYTFGSGTRLTVV.

The chain recombines TRBV29-1 with TRBJ1-4, with 8 bases lining up with TRBD1. The ends lost 7 bases at V and 4 bases at J; junction bases unmatched: 5. The CDR3 has 13 amino acids. Germline V CDR1 and CDR2: SQVTM, ANQGSEA. CDR3 loop: CSAQGARNEKLFF. Here the CDR3 DNA reads TGCAGCGCCCAGGGGGCTCGTAATGAAAAACTGTTTTTT.

The V call is TRBV5-1, the J call TRBJ1-4, with D perhaps TRBD1 (6 bases). V lost 0 bases and J 3 bases, leaving 9 bases between the germline ends. CDR3 length: 15 residues. In germline, CDR1 is SGHRS, CDR2 YFSETQ. The CDR3 DNA is TGCGCCAGCAGCTTGGCAGGGGTCTCTAATGAAAAACTGTTTTTT. It codes for CASSLAGVSNEKLFF.

The chain's CDR3 is CASSLRQGGGYTF. DNA of the CDR3: TGTGCCAGCAGCTTGCGGCAGGGGGGTGGCTACACCTTC. V is TRBV5-5 and J is TRBJ1-2; TRBD1 matches 7 bases. Losses at the gene ends were 1 base for V and 7 bases for J; bases not matched to a gene: 4. From germline, CDR1 is SGHKS and CDR2 YYEKEE (reference sequence). The CDR3 consists of 13 residues.

The chain uses TRBV9 and TRBJ2-1; tentative D call: TRBD2 (7 bases). CDR1 is SGDLS, CDR2 YYNGEE, per germline. V lost 2 bases, J lost 6 bases, and 15 bases lay in between. The CDR3 runs 15 residues. The CDR3 here is CASSVRGGRSNEQFF. The CDR3, as DNA: TGTGCCAGCAGCGTTAGGGGGGGCAGGAGCAATGAGCAGTTCTTC.

V and J are TRBV5-1 and TRBJ2-5; maybe TRBD1 (5 bases). The CDR3 is 16 amino acids. Germline lookup yields CDR1 SGHRS and CDR2 YFSETQ. V lost 2 bases to trimming and J lost 2 bases, with 16 bases between them. This CDR3 is CASSFLGDSSQETQYF. In DNA, the CDR3 is TGCGCCAGCAGCTTTCTGGGTGACAGTTCTCAAGAGACCCAGTACTTC.

V is TRBV6-2 or TRBV6-3 and J is TRBJ1-2; TRBD1 agrees at 7 bases. CDR1 is MNHEY, CDR2 SVGEGT, per germline. The CDR3 is made up of 15 amino acids. V trimming: 0 bases; J trimming: 4 bases; junction bases outside the gene matches: 5. CDR3 nucleotides: TGTGCCAGCAGTTACTCGACAGGGTTGATCTATGGCTACACCTTC. The encoded protein is CASSYSTGLIYGYTF.

V is TRBV10-2 and J is TRBJ2-1; 7 positions match TRBD2. The junction had 7 bases not matched to a gene; V was cut back by 2 bases and J by 6 bases. This CDR3 has 15 residues. CDR1 WSHSY and CDR2 SAAADI come from the germline V gene. CDR3 sequence: CASSEAGRGSNEQFF. The CDR3 coding sequence is TGCGCCAGCAGTGAGGCGGGGCGGGGGAGCAATGAGCAGTTCTTC.

The chain has TRBV2 and TRBJ1-1; 7 bases align to TRBD1. Germline V gene data show CDR1 as SNHLY and CDR2 as FYNNEI. The CDR3 has 13 residues. V dropped 6 bases and J dropped 1; count of bases not matched to a gene: 2. The CDR3 region has the DNA TGTGCCAGCAGGGGACAGAGGAACACTGAAGCTTTCTTT. Translating it yields CASRGQRNTEAFF.

V is TRBV7-9 and J is TRBJ2-7; 7 nucleotides agree with TRBD2. The V gene end was trimmed by 1 base and the J gene end by 0 bases; junction bases not matched to a gene: 6. The V gene's germline CDR1 is SEHNR and CDR2 FQNEAQ (reference sequence). The CDR3 is made up of 16 amino acids. In DNA form, the CDR3 reads TGTGCCAGCAGCTTAGTCTTCGGGGGGAACTCCTACGAGCAGTACTTC. This sequence encodes CASSLVFGGNSYEQYF.

The CDR3 is CASSSQPGGGTDTQYF. CDR3 sequence (DNA): TGTGCCAGCAGCTCGCAACCAGGGGGTGGCACAGATACGCAGTATTTT. The chain recombines TRBV7-7 with TRBJ2-3; TRBD1 matches at 7 bases. Trimming removed 4 bases from V and 1 base from J; junction bases left unmatched: 8. Germline V gene data show CDR1 as SSHAT and CDR2 as FNYEAQ (reference sequence). The CDR3 is made up of 16 amino acids. Complete variable domain (other parts from reference TRBV7-7 and TRBJ2-3): GAGVSQSPRYKVTKRGQDVTLRCDPISSHATLYWYQQALGQGPEFLTYFNYEAQPDKSGLPSDRFSAERPEGSISTLTIQRTEQRDSAMYRCASSSQPGGGTDTQYFGPGTRLTVL.

Remarks on this clone: In the same sample, other DNA sequences code for this CDR3. The chain is built from TRBV29-1 and TRBJ1-5, with 7 bases aligning to TRBD1. This CDR3 has 12 amino acids. Germline loops: CDR1 SQVTM, CDR2 ANQGSEA. After removal of 7 bases from V and 4 bases from J, the junction contained 4 bases not matched to a gene. The CDR3 spells CSAGTVNQPQHF. DNA for the CDR3: TGCAGCGCCGGGACAGTAAATCAGCCCCAGCATTTT.

This clone is labeled medium-sized. V and J are TRBV24-1 and TRBJ1-4, with a possible D match to TRBD1 (6 bases). V was clipped by 5 bases and J by 4 bases, with 13 bases between them. The CDR3 is made up of 15 amino acids. Germline V gene sequence: CDR1 KGHDR, CDR2 SFDVKD. CDR3 bases: TGTGCCACCAGTGGTTGGACAGAACTTAATGAAAAACTGTTTTTT. It is translated as CATSGWTELNEKLFF.

CDR3 region: CASSPGRQETQYF. CDR3 DNA sequence: TGTGCCAGCAGTCCCGGGAGACAAGAGACCCAGTACTTC. The J gene is TRBJ2-5, the V gene TRBV6-5; tentative D call: TRBD2 (6 bases). V lost 5 bases and J 2 bases, leaving 9 bases between the germline ends. Germline V gives CDR1 MNHEY, CDR2 SVGAGI. CDR3 length equals 13 residues.

This chain connects TRBV19 to TRBJ2-3, with TRBD2 identical over 9 bases. V lost 8 bases and J lost 2; bases outside the gene matches: 8. In germline, CDR1 is LNHDA, CDR2 SQIVND (reference sequence). CDR3 length: 15 amino acids. The CDR3 sequence: CASPKRGVHTDTQYF. Written as DNA, the CDR3 is TGTGCCAGTCCAAAGCGGGGGGTGCACACAGATACGCAGTATTTT. Full variable domain (missing parts from reference TRBV19 and TRBJ2-3): DGGITQSPKYLFRKEGQNVTLSCEQNLNHDAMYWYRQDPGQGLRLIYYSQIVNDFQKGDIAEGYSVSREKKESFPLTVTSAQKNPTAFYLCASPKRGVHTDTQYFGPGTRLTVL.

The V gene is TRBV14, the J gene TRBJ2-7; TRBD2 matches at 8 bases. This CDR3 contains 16 residues. Per the germline V gene, CDR1 is SGHDN and CDR2 is FVKESK. The junction had 10 bases not matched to a gene; V was cut back by 0 bases and J by 6 bases. The chain's CDR3 is CASSQDGAVAGSEQYF. Here the CDR3 DNA reads TGTGCCAGCAGCCAAGATGGAGCGGTAGCGGGATCCGAGCAGTACTTC.

V usage is TRBV7-9 and J usage is TRBJ2-1; 11 bases are shared with TRBD2. V dropped 3 bases and J dropped 4; count of bases not matched to a gene: 8. This CDR3 is 17 amino acids long. The germline V gene encodes CDR1 SEHNR and CDR2 FQNEAQ (reference sequence). The CDR3 loop reads CASSLGPGLAEYNEQFF. CDR3 DNA sequence: TGTGCCAGCAGCTTGGGGCCGGGACTAGCGGAATACAATGAGCAGTTCTTC.

V gene TRBV14 combines with J gene TRBJ1-2; D possibly corresponds to TRBD1 (5 bases). V lost 4 bases and J 5 bases, leaving 17 bases between the germline ends. Per the germline V gene, CDR1 is SGHDN and CDR2 is FVKESK. This CDR3 has 15 residues. The CDR3 DNA sequence: TGTGCCAGCAGCCTCAACCTCAGAACAGGTTATGGCTACACCTTC. Its protein is CASSLNLRTGYGYTF. The entire variable domain, with the rest obtained from reference TRBV14 and TRBJ1-2, is as follows: EAGVTQFPSHSVIEKGQTVTLRCDPISGHDNLYWYRRVMGKEIKFLLHFVKESKQDESGMPNNRFLAERTGGTYSTLKVQPAELEDSGVYFCASSLNLRTGYGYTFGSGTRLTVV.

The rearrangement joins TRBV5-8 to TRBJ1-5, with 11 positions matching TRBD1. The CDR3 extends over 18 amino acids. The germline gives CDR1 SGHTS, CDR2 YDEGEE. J was trimmed by 0 bases and V by 4 bases; bases with no gene match: 9. CDR3 region: CASSGRDRGITSNQPQHF. The DNA for the CDR3 is TGTGCCAGCAGCGGCCGGGACAGGGGGATAACTAGCAATCAGCCCCAGCATTTT.

The chain joins TRBV7-2 to TRBJ1-1; 8 nucleotides match TRBD1. The CDR3 is made up of 14 amino acids. J gave up 3 bases and V 5 bases, and 5 bases lay outside the gene matches. Germline V gene data show CDR1 as SGHTA and CDR2 as FQGNSA. The DNA of the CDR3 is TGTGCCAGCAGCGTTGGGACAGGACACACTGAAGCTTTCTTT. Translating gives CASSVGTGHTEAFF.

This clone has only one observation. This chain links TRBV9 with TRBJ1-1, with TRBD1 identical over 9 bases. Germline V lookup: CDR1 SGDLS, CDR2 YYNGEE. The J segment lost 0 bases and the V segment lost 0 bases, leaving 3 bases of the junction unmatched. This CDR3 is built from 16 residues. CDR3 in amino acids: CASSVGTGEMNTEAFF. The CDR3 DNA is TGTGCCAGCAGCGTAGGGACAGGGGAAATGAACACTGAAGCTTTCTTT. Filled out from reference TRBV9 and TRBJ1-1, the complete variable domain reads DSGVTQTPKHLITATGQRVTLRCSPRSGDLSVYWYQQSLDQGLQFLIQYYNGEERAKGNILERFSAQQFPDLHSELNLSSLELGDSALYFCASSVGTGEMNTEAFFGQGTRLTVV.

The V and J genes are TRBV27 and TRBJ1-2; no clear D gene. Trimming pared 3 bases from V and 4 bases from J, leaving 12 bases between. CDR3 length equals 14 residues. The germline CDR1 and CDR2 sequences are MNHEY and SMNVEV (reference sequence). The CDR3 region has the DNA TGTGCCAGCAGTTTTGGCGGCGCGCTCTATGGCTACACCTTC. Translated, it gives CASSFGGALYGYTF.

V is TRBV7-3 and J is TRBJ1-4; TRBD1 might be the D (6 bases). This CDR3 has 15 residues. V shed 5 bases and J shed 5 bases, with 15 bases lying between them. Germline loops: CDR1 SGHTA, CDR2 FQGTGA. CDR3 in amino acids: CASSPTGQGNEKLFF. For the CDR3, the DNA is TGTGCCAGCAGCCCCACTGGGCAGGGGAATGAAAAACTGTTTTTT.

The chain has TRBV2 and TRBJ2-2, with 7 bases aligning to TRBD2. Germline trimming cut 4 bases from V and 4 bases from J; bases unmatched to any gene: 0. Germline V gene sequence: CDR1 SNHLY, CDR2 FYNNEI. The CDR3 spans 13 residues. The DNA of the CDR3 is TGTGCCAGCAGTGGGGGGGGCACCGGGGAGCTGTTTTTT. Amino acids: CASSGGGTGELFF.

The chain employs TRBV30 and TRBJ2-5; 11 bases fit TRBD2. The length of the CDR3 is 14 residues. Germline V CDR1 and CDR2: GTSNPN, SVGIG (reference sequence). V shed 3 bases and J 4 bases; nucleotides not matched to a gene: 4. In nucleotides, the CDR3 is TGTGCCTGGAGCGTAGCGGGGGGGCGAGAGACCCAGTACTTC. Amino acids: CAWSVAGGRETQYF.

This clone is a singleton in its sample. The V gene is TRBV7-9, the J gene TRBJ1-1; 7 nucleotides line up with TRBD1. Germline trimming cut 8 bases from V and 1 base from J; bases unmatched to any gene: 10. From germline, CDR1 is SEHNR and CDR2 FQNEAQ (reference sequence). The CDR3 contains 15 residues. The CDR3 protein is CASSREGGSNTEAFF. The CDR3 nucleotides are TGTGCCAGCTCCCGGGAAGGGGGCTCGAACACTGAAGCTTTCTTT.

The rearrangement uses TRBV30 and TRBJ2-3; 9 nucleotides line up with TRBD1. Germline CDR1 and CDR2: GTSNPN and SVGIG (reference sequence). The trim removed 3 bases at V and 1 base at J, leaving 2 bases unmatched. The CDR3 is 14 residues long. DNA for the CDR3: TGTGCCTGGAGCACAGGGGGCGGCACAGATACGCAGTATTTT. Its protein is CAWSTGGGTDTQYF.

The DNA for the CDR3 is TGCAGCGTTGAGGGGGGGGCCAGGGCCGGGGAGCTGTTTTTT. Protein sequence: CSVEGGARAGELFF. This rearrangement joins TRBV29-1 to TRBJ2-2; tentative D call: TRBD2 (7 bases). The CDR3 contains 14 residues. Germline loops: CDR1 SQVTM, CDR2 ANQGSEA. The V end lost 3 bases, the J end lost 6 bases, and 14 bases lay between the germline ends.

The gene calls are TRBV5-1 and TRBJ1-4; D may be TRBD1 (6 bases). V was shortened by 1 base and J by 3 bases, with 13 bases between the two germline ends. CDR3 size: 16 residues. Germline CDR1 and CDR2: SGHRS and YFSETQ. CDR3 in amino acids: CASSLTGKGANEKLFF. The CDR3 DNA sequence: TGCGCCAGCAGCTTGACAGGGAAGGGGGCTAATGAAAAACTGTTTTTT.